This T cell receptor (beta chain) is from a study of Ad26.COV2.S vaccination and SARS-CoV-2 variants (dated by TCRdb to about 2021). Some background on the complete study: Donors in the vaccine arm were drawn from COV1001, a multicentre, randomized, double-blind, placebo-controlled phase I-IIa trial testing Ad26.COV2.S in healthy adults. Ad26.COV2.S was administered intramuscularly at a dose of 5x10^10 or 1x10^11 viral particles, either as one shot or as two shots given 56 days apart. TCRbeta repertoire sequencing was used to assess the specificity and breadth of SARS-CoV-2-reactive T cell receptors after Ad26.COV2.S vaccination. A total of some 30 samples were included in the TCR-sequenced set, comprising 19 Ad26.COV2.S vaccine recipients, 5 placebo recipients and 8 SARS-CoV-2 convalescent individuals. Trial participants were randomized into five groups of five, in which low-dose or high-dose Ad26.COV2.S was given once or twice, or placebo was given on both occasions. Investigators remained blinded to trial group allocation during experiments and outcome assessment. The study at large found these results: Higher spike-specific TCR breadth was observed in Ad26.COV2.S recipients than in placebo recipients (P = 0.0014). The authors noted that the TCR breadth and depth analyses may have underestimated total T cell responses. The study lacked the statistical power to compare responses across vaccine doses or regimens. Substantial breadth of spike-specific CD8+ and CD4+ T cell responses was reported after vaccination. Vaccine and placebo recipients had comparable non-spike TCR breadth, which fits with the vaccine containing only spike.

The immunoSEQ Assay was used to sequence TCRbeta CDR3 regions. After extraction, genomic DNA underwent amplification by bias-controlled multiplex PCR, followed by high-throughput sequencing. From the authors' description of their analysis: To quantify the absolute abundance of every unique TCRbeta CDR3 region, sequences were collapsed and filtered. Usable DNA was measured by amplifying reference genes present in all nucleated cells, and TCRbeta template counts were normalized to that usable DNA to estimate T cell fraction. Repertoire TCRs were annotated as SARS-CoV-2-specific by exact matching of V gene, CDR3 amino acid sequence and J gene to a known reactive TCR set. MIRA supplied the reference SARS-CoV-2 TCR set, which was filtered for enrichment in COVID-19-positive ImmuneCODE repertoires so that public or cross-reactive TCRs were removed. Based on the MIRA antigens, annotated TCRs were further analysed at the level of specific ORF or position within ORF. Breadth was defined as annotated unique rearrangements over total unique productive rearrangements; depth was the summed frequency of those rearrangements. TCR breadth was compared between groups using two-sided Wilcoxon rank-sum tests. The source is immuneACCESS, and TCRdb retained only in-frame sequences with V and J called. Part of the clones is not carried over; for the studies checked, unresolved V genes explain less than half of this, and the remainder is unexplained. V and J calls and clone size follow that table, whereas D and trimming were derived from the DNA. The sample profile shows roughly 380,000 clones; roughly 90% of them were found once. Of the sample, about 4% falls within the top ten clones.

Comment on this clone: Its recognized antigen is unknown. It has no much larger one-base neighbor in the sample; base qualities were not kept.

From the cysteine up to the phenylalanine, the CDR3 has a length of 14 residues. The kept DNA is CDR3 alone, 42 bases in frame from the first base. V is reduced by 3 bases and J by 6 bases, leaving a spacing of 11 bases between them. CDR1 and CDR2 are drawn from the germline V gene: MNHEY, SVGAGI. What the treatment or condition label conveys for this sample: over 15 received Ad26.COV2.S at low or high dose, single or two shots; 5 received placebo; per-sample allocation not given. For vaccine and placebo recipients, repertoires were sequenced using samples collected on day 63 after the first injection. Between 29 July and 7 August 2020, Cohort 1b enrolled about 27 adults aged 18-55 years at one site in Boston, USA. Ad26.COV2.S was a replication-incompetent adenovirus type 26 vector expressing a prefusion-stabilized SARS-CoV-2 spike protein from the original Wuhan strain.

The material was peripheral blood, obtained in a trial of Ad26.COV2.S vaccine versus placebo. The sequence was obtained from a person aged 18-60 years who received the Ad26.COV2.S COVID-19 vaccine or a placebo. Recombination linked TRBV6-5 to TRBJ2-2, with no confident D gene call. The DNA is TGTGCCAGCAGTTATAATTCGGACGCCGGGGAGCTGTTTTTT. It specifies CASSYNSDAGELFF.